These T cell receptor beta chains were read from a single sample in a study of cytomegalovirus exposure and HLA in healthy donors. Sequencing used immunoSEQ multiplex PCR; TCRdb keeps in-frame clones, though not all of them. The sample holds 140,000 or so clones; roughly 92% are singletons and the top ten take approximately 0.7%. Material: PBMCs. The source is a man younger than 35 in good health and CMV-seronegative. Both conserved end residues are part of each CDR3. Fields, in order: clone size, D gene, J gene, V gene, CDR3 protein, CDR3 DNA. D genes are given only for firm matches. Not all rows give a size; the values are once, few, many and, for expanded clones, a class.

>NA|NA|TRBJ1-2|TRBV9
CASSSLDSNEDYGYTF
TGTGCCAGCAGCTCCTTAGACAGCAACGAGGACTATGGCTACACCTTC
>few|TRBD1|TRBJ1-1|TRBV16
CASSPTGANTEAFF
TGTGCCAGCAGCCCGACAGGGGCGAACACTGAAGCTTTCTTT
>NA|NA|TRBJ1-4|TRBV5-5
CASSLGQGMGTNEKLFF
TGTGCCAGCAGCTTGGGGCAGGGTATGGGAACTAATGAAAAACTGTTTTTT
>NA|NA|TRBJ2-4|TRBV11-3
CASSLDAAKNIQYF
TGTGCCAGCAGCTTAGATGCGGCCAAAAACATTCAGTACTTC
>NA|NA|TRBJ2-5|TRBV14
CASSQWTDYQETQYF
TGTGCCAGCAGCCAGTGGACTGATTATCAAGAGACCCAGTACTTC
>NA|TRBD1|TRBJ1-1|TRBV29-1
CSGQGAVYTEAFF
TGCAGCGGGCAGGGGGCTGTGTACACTGAAGCTTTCTTT
>NA|NA|TRBJ1-1|TRBV6-1
CASRQVLNTEAFF
TGTGCCAGCAGACAGGTCCTAAACACTGAAGCTTTCTTT
>NA|TRBD2|TRBJ2-5|TRBV6-1
CASSERGGEQETQYF
TGTGCCAGCAGTGAAAGGGGAGGGGAACAAGAGACCCAGTACTTC
>NA|TRBD1|TRBJ2-1|TRBV5-4
CASSRDRASYNEQFF
TGTGCCAGCAGCAGGGACAGGGCCTCCTACAATGAGCAGTTCTTC
>NA|TRBD1|TRBJ1-5|TRBV7-2
CASSPGAGGNQPQHF
TGTGCCAGCAGCCCCGGGGCAGGGGGGAATCAGCCCCAGCATTTT
>NA|NA|TRBJ1-6|TRBV5-6
CASSLDNNNSPLHF
TGTGCCAGCAGCTTGGACAATAATAATTCACCCCTCCACTTT
>NA|NA|TRBJ1-3|TRBV28
CASASGATISAGNTIYF
TGTGCCAGCGCGTCAGGGGCCACCATTTCGGCTGGAAACACCATATATTTT
>NA|NA|TRBJ1-6|TRBV6-5
CASKTPGENSPLHF
TGTGCCAGCAAAACGCCAGGGGAGAATTCACCCCTCCACTTT
>NA|TRBD2|TRBJ2-3|TRBV5-1
CASRQLADSTDTQYF
TGCGCCAGCAGACAGCTAGCGGATTCCACAGATACGCAGTATTTT
>NA|TRBD2|TRBJ2-3|TRBV2
CASSSGGDNTDTQYF
TGTGCCAGCAGCAGCGGGGGAGACAATACAGATACGCAGTATTTT
>NA|NA|TRBJ1-5|TRBV7-2
CASSAIAGGANNQPQHF
TGTGCCAGCAGCGCCATCGCCGGGGGGGCCAACAATCAGCCCCAGCATTTT
>NA|TRBD2|TRBJ2-1|TRBV5-4
CASSYGLAGPGSYNEQFF
TGTGCCAGCAGCTACGGACTAGCGGGGCCAGGCTCCTACAATGAGCAGTTCTTC
>NA|NA|TRBJ2-5|TRBV19
CASSTGWETQYF
TGTGCCAGTAGTACAGGGTGGGAGACCCAGTACTTC
>once|NA|TRBJ2-1|TRBV7-9
CASSLGASVRGEQFF
TGTGCCAGCAGCTTAGGGGCTAGCGTTCGGGGAGAGCAGTTCTTC
>NA|NA|TRBJ2-1|TRBV2
CASRGLVWYNEQFF
TGTGCCAGCAGGGGGCTCGTTTGGTACAATGAGCAGTTCTTC
>once|NA|TRBJ1-1|TRBV7-2
CASSTDRNTEAFF
TGTGCCAGCAGCACTGACAGGAACACTGAAGCTTTCTTT
>NA|NA|TRBJ2-1|TRBV2
CATRVGGLETYNEQFF
TGTGCCACAAGAGTGGGGGGGCTGGAAACCTACAATGAGCAGTTCTTC
>NA|TRBD1|TRBJ1-1|TRBV27
CASSPDRAADTEAFF
TGTGCCAGCAGTCCTGACAGGGCCGCTGACACTGAAGCTTTCTTT
>NA|TRBD2|TRBJ2-5|TRBV2
CASSPGGAYGQETQYF
TGTGCCAGCAGTCCCGGGGGGGCTTATGGGCAAGAGACCCAGTACTTC
>NA|TRBD1|TRBJ1-1|TRBV18
CASSPRELQGAGTEAFF
TGTGCCAGCTCACCACGAGAACTTCAGGGGGCTGGCACTGAAGCTTTCTTT
>NA|NA|TRBJ1-2|TRBV11-2
CASNPGQDYGYTF
TGTGCCAGCAACCCGGGACAAGACTATGGCTACACCTTC
>NA|TRBD1|TRBJ2-7|TRBV10-3
CAITPGTVSYEQYF
TGTGCCATCACCCCCGGGACAGTATCCTACGAGCAGTACTTC
>NA|TRBD1|TRBJ1-1|TRBV6-5
CASSPGTGANTEAFF
TGTGCCAGCAGTCCCGGGACAGGAGCGAACACTGAAGCTTTCTTT
>NA|NA|TRBJ2-5|TRBV4-2
CASSQDLGGLGTQYF
TGTGCCAGCAGCCAAGATCTCGGGGGTTTGGGGACCCAGTACTTC
>once|TRBD2|TRBJ2-5|TRBV9
CASSAAGVQRTQYF
TGTGCCAGCAGCGCAGCGGGAGTTCAAAGGACCCAGTACTTC
>NA|NA|TRBJ1-4|TRBV30
CAWTTGPDPTNEKLFF
TGTGCCTGGACGACAGGCCCCGATCCAACTAATGAAAAACTGTTTTTT